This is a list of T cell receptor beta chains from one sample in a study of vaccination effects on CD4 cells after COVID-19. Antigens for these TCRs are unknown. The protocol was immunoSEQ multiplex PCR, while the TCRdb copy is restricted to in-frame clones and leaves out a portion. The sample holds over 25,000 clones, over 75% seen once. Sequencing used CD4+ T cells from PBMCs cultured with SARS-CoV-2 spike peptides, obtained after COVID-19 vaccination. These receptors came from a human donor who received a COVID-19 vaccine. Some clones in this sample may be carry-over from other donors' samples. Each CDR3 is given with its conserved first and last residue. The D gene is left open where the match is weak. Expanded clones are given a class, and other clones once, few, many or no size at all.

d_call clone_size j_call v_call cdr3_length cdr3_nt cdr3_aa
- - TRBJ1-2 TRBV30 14 TGTGCCTGGAGTAGGCCTTGGGACGGCAATGGCTACACCTTC CAWSRPWDGNGYTF
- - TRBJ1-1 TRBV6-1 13 TGTGCCAGCAGTGAATTTCAGTTCACTGAAGCTTTCTTT CASSEFQFTEAFF
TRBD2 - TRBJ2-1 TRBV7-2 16 TGTGCCAGCAGCTTATACTTAGCGGGGGGGCGGAATGAGCAGTTCTTC CASSLYLAGGRNEQFF
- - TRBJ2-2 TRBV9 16 TGTGCCAGCAGCGTAGCCCCGCGGGGGAACACCGGGGAGCTGTTTTTT CASSVAPRGNTGELFF
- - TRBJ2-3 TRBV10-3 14 TGTGCCATCAGTGACGGGACGCGCGAAGATACGCAGTATTTT CAISDGTREDTQYF
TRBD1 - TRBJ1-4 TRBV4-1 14 TGCGCCAGCAGCCCGGGACAGGGAGGTGAAAAACTGTTTTTT CASSPGQGGEKLFF
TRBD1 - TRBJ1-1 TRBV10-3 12 TGTGCCATCGGACAGGCAAACACTGAAGCTTTCTTT CAIGQANTEAFF
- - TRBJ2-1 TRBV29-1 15 TGCAGCGTGACGCGGCAGGGGGAGGTGAGCAATGAGCAGTTCTTC CSVTRQGEVSNEQFF
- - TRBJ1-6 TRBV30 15 TGTGCCTGGAGTGTAGTGGGTAAAAATAATTCACCCCTCCACTTT CAWSVVGKNNSPLHF
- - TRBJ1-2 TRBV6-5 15 TGTGCCAGCAGTTACTCGACTACACCTAACTATGGCTACACCTTC CASSYSTTPNYGYTF
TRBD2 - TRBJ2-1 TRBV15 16 TGTGCCACCAGCAGAGACACAGCGGGGGGCGGAGGTGAGCAGTTCTTC CATSRDTAGGGGEQFF
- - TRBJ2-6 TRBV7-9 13 TGTGCCAGCGGGAACTCTGGGGCCAACGTCCTGACTTTC CASGNSGANVLTF
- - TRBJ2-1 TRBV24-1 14 TGTGCCACCAGTGACCGTGGGTCCTACAATGAGCAGTTCTTC CATSDRGSYNEQFF
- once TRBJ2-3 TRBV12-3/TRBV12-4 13 TGTGCCAGCAGCCTCGGCGTCCTGGATACGCAGTATTTT CASSLGVLDTQYF